Listed below are T cell receptor beta chains from one sample, sequenced in a study of CD4 T cells in relation to SARS-CoV-2 and coronaviruses. Their recognized antigens are unknown. The method was immunoSEQ multiplex PCR; TCRdb's version includes in-frame clones alone and lacks a portion of them. Of about 26,000 clones listed, roughly 76% are singletons. Sequencing input: CD4+ T cells from PBMCs, cultured in vitro. The receptor source for this set is a human donor in good health. The CDR3 runs from the conserved cysteine through the conserved F or W. A D gene is named only where the DNA matches it firmly. The size entry is marked missing in some rows and otherwise reads once, few, many or a size class.

TRBJ1-2,.,.,TRBV5-1,TGCGCCAGCAGCTTCATACCTGGAGCAGGGAATGGCTACACCTTC,CASSFIPGAGNGYTF
TRBJ2-6,.,.,TRBV27,TGTGCCAGCAGTTCCGAGGTTGGAACTGGGGCCAACGTCCTGACTTTC,CASSSEVGTGANVLTF
TRBJ2-5,.,.,TRBV4-3,TGCGCCAGCAGCCAAGTTTCCTCGGAGACCCAGTACTTC,CASSQVSSETQYF
TRBJ2-5,.,.,TRBV7-2,TGTGCCAGCAGCTTAGACCCCCTCGGAGGAGGTCGGGAGACCCAGTACTTC,CASSLDPLGGGRETQYF
TRBJ1-2,.,.,TRBV4-3,TGCGCCAGCAGCCAAGGAAAGGGGTTGGGCTACACCTTC,CASSQGKGLGYTF
TRBJ1-5,.,.,TRBV29-1,TGCAGCGTTGGAGATAGCAATCAGCCCCAGCATTTT,CSVGDSNQPQHF
TRBJ2-7,.,.,TRBV7-2,TGTGCCAGCAGCTTGGGGGTAGGGGACTACGAGCAGTACTTC,CASSLGVGDYEQYF
TRBJ1-1,TRBD1,.,TRBV5-6,TGTGCCAGCAGCCTGACAGGGTCTGGGGCTTTCTTT,CASSLTGSGAFF
TRBJ1-4,TRBD1,few,TRBV28,TGTGCCAGCAGTGGACAGGGGGCGCCGAAGCGTGAAAAACTGTTTTTT,CASSGQGAPKREKLFF
TRBJ1-2,TRBD1,.,TRBV6-5,TGTGCCAGCAGTTTACCCGACAGGGGCGGCTACACCTTC,CASSLPDRGGYTF
TRBJ1-1,.,once,TRBV19,TGTGCCAGCAGACCTTCACATACGAACACTGAAGCTTTCTTT,CASRPSHTNTEAFF
TRBJ2-3,TRBD2,.,TRBV11-2,TGTGCCAGCAGCCCGCTGACTAGCGGGGGACGCACAGATACGCAGTATTTT,CASSPLTSGGRTDTQYF
TRBJ2-3,.,.,TRBV7-9,TGTGCCAGCACCTTTGGGGACACCCCTAGCACAGATACGCAGTATTTT,CASTFGDTPSTDTQYF
TRBJ2-2,.,.,TRBV2,TGTGCCAGCAGTGCTACAGTAAACACCGGGGAGCTGTTTTTT,CASSATVNTGELFF
TRBJ1-1,.,.,TRBV4-1,TGCGCCAGCAGCCATGCCCTCGGCAGGGCGAACACTGAAGCTTTCTTT,CASSHALGRANTEAFF
TRBJ1-5,.,.,TRBV24-1,TGTGCCACCAGTGTCCCCCGCCGGGGTTGGGGCAATCAGCCCCAGCATTTT,CATSVPRRGWGNQPQHF
TRBJ2-3,TRBD2,.,TRBV7-2,TGTGCCAGCAGGCTTCTCCCAGCGGGACTAGGTGATACGCAGTATTTT,CASRLLPAGLGDTQYF